What follows describes a single TCR beta chain. As originally analysed: Nucleated cell counts were estimated from reference gene primer amplification. TCRdb's copy holds only in-frame clones and misses some; the assay was immunoSEQ multiplex PCR. V, J and clone size were drawn from that table, and D and trimming were deduced from the DNA. The data contain some 97,000 clones, approximately 81% of them seen just once; the ten biggest clones take up 13%. With 3 bases clipped from V and 5 bases from J, the junction kept 10 bases outside the gene matches. The CDR3 contains 16 residues. CDR1 and CDR2 from the germline V gene are LGHNA and YSLEER. This entry is derived from a study of blood T cell repertoires in COVID-19. On the study more broadly: PBMCs, B-cell-depleted T cells, or T cells provided the cDNA or gDNA that made up the material.

The V and J genes are TRBV4-3 and TRBJ2-7; TRBD2 agrees at 10 bases. The sample taken for sequencing was peripheral blood. The TCR sequence derives from a human donor in a cohort sampled during active COVID-19. The CDR3: CASSQDSGGAFNEQYF. CDR3 DNA sequence: TGCGCCAGCAGCCAGGACAGCGGGGGGGCCTTCAACGAGCAGTACTTC.